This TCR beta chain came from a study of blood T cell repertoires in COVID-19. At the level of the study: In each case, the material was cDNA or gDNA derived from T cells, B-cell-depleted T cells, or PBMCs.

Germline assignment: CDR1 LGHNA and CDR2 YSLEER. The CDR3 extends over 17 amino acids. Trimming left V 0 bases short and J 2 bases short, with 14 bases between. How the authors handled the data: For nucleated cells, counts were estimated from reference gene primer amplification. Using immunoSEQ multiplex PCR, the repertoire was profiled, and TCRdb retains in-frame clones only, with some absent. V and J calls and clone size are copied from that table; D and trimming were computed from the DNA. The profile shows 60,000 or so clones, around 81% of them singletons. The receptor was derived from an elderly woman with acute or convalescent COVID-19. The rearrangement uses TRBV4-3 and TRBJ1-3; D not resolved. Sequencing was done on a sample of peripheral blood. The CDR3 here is CASSQEEGGSPGNTIYF. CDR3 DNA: TGCGCCAGCAGCCAAGAGGAGGGAGGGTCACCTGGAAACACCATATATTTT.